A single sample is the source of the 32 T cell receptor beta chains below, sequenced in a study of human thymus T cells. Resections from corrective heart surgery provided thymus tissue. The method was immunoSEQ multiplex PCR; TCRdb's version includes in-frame clones alone and lacks a portion of them. The profile shows 100,000 to 150,000 clones, around 95% of them singletons. Specimen: thymus tissue. The receptor source for this set is a boy under two years old with a congenital heart defect but otherwise immunologically healthy.

This clone was observed once. The rearrangement uses TRBV18 and TRBJ1-5; D not certain. The CDR3 covers 12 residues. Trimming took off 8 bases at V and 2 bases at J, with 7 bases between the two ends. Germline V CDR1 and CDR2: KGHSH, LQKENI. CDR3 nucleotides: TGTGCCAGCGGTTCGGGCAATCAGCCCCAGCATTTT. Its translation is CASGSGNQPQHF.

The chain combines TRBV5-1 with TRBJ2-5, with TRBD2 matching over 14 bases. The V and J ends lost 4 bases and 2 bases, in that order; junction bases with no gene match: 4. CDR1 and CDR2 from the germline V gene are SGHRS and YFSETQ. There are 16 residues in the CDR3. CDR3 protein: CASSRTSGGPQETQYF. In DNA, the CDR3 is TGCGCCAGCAGCCGGACTAGCGGGGGGCCGCAAGAGACCCAGTACTTC.

The chain uses TRBV29-1 and TRBJ2-5; D tentatively fits TRBD1 or TRBD2 (7 bases each). Trimming cost V 4 bases and J 4 bases, with 16 bases left between them. Germline V lookup: CDR1 SQVTM, CDR2 ANQGSEA. The CDR3 spans 14 residues. The CDR3 reads CSVGPDREGETQYF. DNA for the CDR3: TGCAGCGTTGGCCCCGACAGGGAGGGAGAGACCCAGTACTTC.

The chain links TRBV5-1 to TRBJ1-1, with D hard to call. The V end was cut by 0 bases, the J end by 5 bases, with 8 bases between. The CDR3 contains 13 residues. Per the germline V gene, CDR1 is SGHRS and CDR2 is YFSETQ. CDR3 in amino acids: CASSLALGTEAFF. The CDR3 DNA follows: TGCGCCAGCAGCTTGGCACTGGGTACTGAAGCTTTCTTT. The full variable domain, rest sourced from reference TRBV5-1 and TRBJ1-1, is KAGVTQTPRYLIKTRGQQVTLSCSPISGHRSVSWYQQTPGQGLQFLFEYFSETQRNKGNFPGRFSGRQFSNSRSEMNVSTLELGDSALYLCASSLALGTEAFFGQGTRLTVV.

The chain employs TRBV2 and TRBJ2-5, with 8 bases matching TRBD2. This CDR3 is 17 amino acids long. V shed 1 base, J shed 1 base, and the junction held 8 bases outside the gene matches. CDR1 SNHLY and CDR2 FYNNEI come from the germline V gene. This chain's CDR3 is CASSEEGLAGTQETQYF. For the CDR3, the DNA is TGTGCCAGCAGTGAAGAGGGCCTAGCGGGCACCCAAGAGACCCAGTACTTC.

V usage is TRBV28 and J usage is TRBJ2-7, with D hard to call. Trimming took 4 bases from V and 5 from J, leaving 3 bases between them. Germline loops: CDR1 MDHEN, CDR2 SYDVKM. This CDR3 region has 10 residues. The CDR3, as DNA: TGTGCCAGCAGTTCTAACGAGCAGTACTTC. Protein product: CASSSNEQYF.

J is TRBJ1-2 and V is TRBV5-4; 7 bases are a match to TRBD1. Trimming at V came to 7 bases and at J to 5 bases, leaving 8 bases not matched to a gene. CDR3 length: 13 residues. Germline-derived CDR1 and CDR2 are SGHNT and YYREEE (reference sequence). CDR3 sequence (DNA): TGTGCCAGCCGAGGGAGGGGGCGGTATGGCTACACCTTC. Its translation: CASRGRGRYGYTF.

The V and J genes are TRBV14 and TRBJ2-5; TRBD2 matches 10 bases. This CDR3 has 16 residues. Trimming cost V 1 base and J 5 bases; bases outside gene matches: 7. Germline CDR1 reads SGHDN; CDR2 reads FVKESK. CDR3 bases: TGTGCCAGCAGCCAAGGGAAGCGGGGGGGCCCTGAGACCCAGTACTTC. Translated: CASSQGKRGGPETQYF. Using reference TRBV14 and TRBJ2-5 for the parts outside the CDR3, the full variable domain is EAGVTQFPSHSVIEKGQTVTLRCDPISGHDNLYWYRRVMGKEIKFLLHFVKESKQDESGMPNNRFLAERTGGTYSTLKVQPAELEDSGVYFCASSQGKRGGPETQYFGPGTRLLVL.

The genes are TRBV7-7 and TRBJ2-5; a possible D gene is TRBD2 (6 bases). Per the germline V gene, CDR1 is SSHAT and CDR2 is FNYEAQ (reference sequence). This CDR3 spans 15 amino acids. Between the trimmed V and J ends, which lost 1 base and 5 bases, there was a span of 14 bases. The CDR3 protein is CASSLGRSSGETQYF. The CDR3 DNA reads TGTGCCAGCAGCTTAGGACGGTCGAGCGGGGAGACCCAGTACTTC.

This clone was recorded once. The V gene is TRBV6-5, the J gene TRBJ1-2; D remains ambiguous. CDR3 size: 11 residues. The V gene's germline CDR1 is MNHEY and CDR2 SVGAGI. Trimming pared 5 bases from V and 8 bases from J, leaving 9 bases between. CDR3 in amino acids: CASSEWVGYTF. The CDR3 bases are TGTGCCAGCAGTGAATGGGTGGGCTACACCTTC.

The rearrangement uses TRBV10-3 and TRBJ1-1, with a possible D match to TRBD1 (6 bases). This CDR3 has 13 residues. In germline, CDR1 is ENHRY, CDR2 SYGVKD. The V gene lost 11 bases and the J gene lost 1 base, with 14 bases spanning the gap. The CDR3 region has the DNA TGTGCCCCCAGGGGCAGGGGGAACACTGAAGCTTTCTTT. Its protein product is CAPRGRGNTEAFF.

CDR3 nucleotides: TGTGCCAGTAGAGGGGATTTAAATAATTCACCCCTCCACTTT. Amino acids: CASRGDLNNSPLHF. The J gene is TRBJ1-6, the V gene TRBV6-1; tentative D call: TRBD1 (5 bases). CDR3 size: 14 residues. Germline V gene data show CDR1 as MNHNS and CDR2 as SASEGT. Trimming shortened V by 9 bases and J by 5 bases, and 14 bases separated the two germline ends.

The chain employs TRBV7-2 and TRBJ1-6; possible D gene TRBD1, 6 bases. V was cut by 1 base and J by 9 bases, with 13 bases left in between. The germline V gene has CDR1 SGHTA and CDR2 FQGNSA. The CDR3 spans 15 residues. CDR3 in amino acids: CASSLDGGGASPLHF. CDR3 nucleotides: TGTGCCAGCAGCTTAGATGGGGGGGGCGCTTCACCCCTCCACTTT.

The CDR3, as DNA: TGTGCCAGCAGCGTAGCTAGCGGGGGTTTTGGGGCCAACGTCCTGACTTTC. Translation gives CASSVASGGFGANVLTF. The V and J genes are TRBV9 and TRBJ2-6, with 10 bases identical to TRBD2. The V gene's germline CDR1 is SGDLS and CDR2 YYNGEE. V was clipped by 0 bases and J by 3 bases; unmatched bases: 3. The CDR3 covers 17 residues.

A note on this clone: At one end the junction does not follow the germline gene, possibly because of a read error. This chain uses TRBV9 with TRBJ2-1; 7 bases match TRBD2. Germline loops: CDR1 SGDLS, CDR2 YYNGEE. The CDR3 contains 16 residues. This CDR3 reads CASSAFLAASHNEQFF. The CDR3 nucleotides read TGTGCCAGCAGCGCATTCCTAGCGGCCTCCCACAATGAGCAGTTCTTC.

V usage is TRBV27 and J usage is TRBJ2-6; 9 nucleotides agree with TRBD1. The CDR3 sequence is 19 residues long. Trimming at V came to 5 bases and at J to 0 bases, leaving 11 bases not matched to a gene. Per the germline V gene, CDR1 is MNHEY and CDR2 is SMNVEV (reference sequence). The CDR3 protein is CASSRPTGTGFSGANVLTF. CDR3 coding DNA: TGTGCCAGCAGTCGGCCAACCGGGACAGGGTTCTCTGGGGCCAACGTCCTGACTTTC.

The V and J genes are TRBV2 and TRBJ2-7; 8 nucleotides line up with TRBD1. CDR1 and CDR2 from the germline V gene are SNHLY and FYNNEI. This CDR3 is 13 amino acids long. V lost 6 bases, J lost 3 bases, and 4 bases stayed unmatched. Here the CDR3 reads CASRNRGFYEQYF. CDR3 nucleotides: TGTGCCAGCAGGAACAGGGGGTTCTACGAGCAGTACTTC.

The chain carries TRBV4-3 and TRBJ1-2, with D unresolved. The V end was cut by 0 bases, the J end by 1 base, with 12 bases between. CDR1 LGHNA and CDR2 YSLEER come from the germline V gene. The CDR3 runs 16 residues. The CDR3 nucleotides are TGCGCCAGCAGCCAAGATATCCAGGACTTTAACTATGGCTACACCTTC. Translated, it gives CASSQDIQDFNYGYTF.

The gene calls are TRBV9 and TRBJ2-3; 13 bases are shared with TRBD2. The CDR3 contains 16 residues. Per the germline V gene, CDR1 is SGDLS and CDR2 is YYNGEE. V was pared by 4 bases and J by 4 bases, with 6 bases of the junction left unmatched. The DNA for the CDR3 is TGTGCCAGCAGCCAACGACTAGCGGGGGGCTCAGATACGCAGTATTTT. Protein product: CASSQRLAGGSDTQYF.

The rearrangement joins TRBV9 to TRBJ1-1; 8 bases match TRBD1. This CDR3 contains 14 residues. Germline CDR1 is SGDLS and CDR2 is YYNGEE. The junction had 6 bases not matched to a gene; V was cut back by 2 bases and J by 6 bases. The CDR3 DNA sequence: TGTGCCAGCAGCGTTGATGACAGGGGATCTGAAGCTTTCTTT. Encoded protein: CASSVDDRGSEAFF. The full variable domain, its missing parts supplied by reference TRBV9 and TRBJ1-1, is DSGVTQTPKHLITATGQRVTLRCSPRSGDLSVYWYQQSLDQGLQFLIQYYNGEERAKGNILERFSAQQFPDLHSELNLSSLELGDSALYFCASSVDDRGSEAFFGQGTRLTVV.

A single count supports this clone. This rearrangement joins TRBV4-1 to TRBJ2-2; 9 positions match TRBD2. The CDR3 has 15 amino acids. Germline V gene data show CDR1 as MGHRA and CDR2 as YSYEKL. J gave up 4 bases and V 6 bases, and 6 bases lay outside the gene matches. In DNA, the CDR3 is TGCGCCAGCAGAAGGCTAGCGGGGAGCACCGGGGAGCTGTTTTTT. It yields the protein CASRRLAGSTGELFF.

This rearrangement joins TRBV9 to TRBJ1-1; D unresolved. The V end was cut by 1 base, the J end by 1 base, with 11 bases between. Per germline, CDR1 SGDLS and CDR2 YYNGEE. The CDR3 sequence is 15 residues long. The CDR3 DNA is TGTGCCAGCAGCGTACGGTCTGGGCCGAACACTGAAGCTTTCTTT. Translation: CASSVRSGPNTEAFF. The full variable domain, rest sourced from reference TRBV9 and TRBJ1-1, is DSGVTQTPKHLITATGQRVTLRCSPRSGDLSVYWYQQSLDQGLQFLIQYYNGEERAKGNILERFSAQQFPDLHSELNLSSLELGDSALYFCASSVRSGPNTEAFFGQGTRLTVV.

This clone has only a few counts. This rearrangement joins TRBV2 to TRBJ1-1; TRBD1 might be the D (5 bases). Trimming removed 2 bases at V and 2 bases at J, with 12 bases between. CDR1 and CDR2 (germline): SNHLY, FYNNEI. The CDR3 spans 15 residues. The CDR3 protein is CASSERRQSNTEAFF. CDR3 DNA sequence: TGTGCCAGCAGTGAAAGGCGACAGTCCAACACTGAAGCTTTCTTT.

The genes are TRBV4-3 and TRBJ2-1, with D tentatively TRBD2 (7 bases). V lost 0 bases and J 8 bases, leaving 26 bases between the germline ends. The CDR3 is 19 residues long. CDR1 LGHNA and CDR2 YSLEER come from the germline V gene. CDR3 in amino acids: CASSQDPRGGQGLHDEQFF. In DNA form, the CDR3 reads TGCGCCAGCAGCCAAGATCCCCGAGGGGGGCAGGGACTACACGATGAGCAGTTCTTC.

The gene calls are TRBV4-3 and TRBJ2-3; 10 bases map to TRBD2. The germline CDR1 and CDR2 sequences are LGHNA and YSLEER. With 4 bases clipped from V and 1 base from J, the junction kept 8 bases outside the gene matches. The CDR3 is 17 residues long. The CDR3, as DNA: TGCGCCAGCAGCCCCTACCCAACTAGCGGGGGCACAGATACGCAGTATTTT. Translating gives CASSPYPTSGGTDTQYF.

The V call is TRBV6-5, the J call TRBJ2-7, with a tentative D call TRBD1 (5 bases). The germline CDR1 and CDR2 sequences are MNHEY and SVGAGI. CDR3 size: 13 residues. Trimming stripped 5 bases from V and 2 bases from J, with 10 bases between. The CDR3 sequence is CASSATDTYEQYF. CDR3 coding DNA: TGTGCCAGCAGTGCGACAGATACCTACGAGCAGTACTTC.

This chain connects TRBV6-1 to TRBJ1-6, with D perhaps matching TRBD1 (5 bases). Germline values: CDR1 MNHNS, CDR2 SASEGT. The CDR3 is 14 residues long. The V gene lost 7 bases and the J gene lost 4 bases, with 11 bases spanning the gap. CDR3: CASTRGAYNSPLHF. CDR3 nucleotide sequence: TGTGCCAGCACAAGAGGGGCGTATAATTCACCCCTCCACTTT.

The rearrangement joins TRBV7-2 to TRBJ2-4; 12 positions match TRBD2. With 0 bases clipped from V and 8 bases from J, the junction kept 5 bases outside the gene matches. In germline, CDR1 is SGHTA, CDR2 FQGNSA. CDR3 length: 16 amino acids. CDR3 sequence: CASSLALAGGQDIQYF. In DNA, the CDR3 is TGTGCCAGCAGCTTAGCGCTAGCGGGGGGGCAAGACATTCAGTACTTC.

This clone was observed a single time. The chain employs TRBV29-1 and TRBJ2-2; 7 nucleotides match TRBD2. The CDR3 runs 12 residues. Germline assignment: CDR1 SQVTM and CDR2 ANQGSEA. Trimming at V came to 5 bases and at J to 6 bases, leaving 3 bases not matched to a gene. The CDR3 sequence: CSVQGRAGELFF. DNA of the CDR3: TGCAGCGTTCAAGGGAGGGCCGGGGAGCTGTTTTTT.

This chain links TRBV7-9 with TRBJ2-7; D might be TRBD1 (6 bases). The germline V gene encodes CDR1 SEHNR and CDR2 FQNEAQ (reference sequence). Trimming pared 4 bases from V and 3 bases from J, leaving 19 bases between. This CDR3 has 16 amino acids. CDR3 DNA sequence: TGTGCCAGCAGCTCCTACCAGGGGAAACGGGACTACGAGCAGTACTTC. Residues: CASSSYQGKRDYEQYF.

CDR3 in amino acids: CASSSGGDSNQPQHF. In DNA, the CDR3 is TGTGCCAGCAGCTCAGGGGGGGATAGCAATCAGCCCCAGCATTTT. The J gene is TRBJ1-5, the V gene TRBV28; 7 positions match TRBD1. J lost 0 bases, V lost 6 bases, and 5 bases had no gene match. Germline CDR1 is MDHEN and CDR2 is SYDVKM. The CDR3 covers 15 residues.

In this sample, this clone turned up once. The chain has TRBV28 and TRBJ1-1, with a tentative D call TRBD1 (6 bases). Germline values: CDR1 MDHEN, CDR2 SYDVKM. The CDR3 contains 14 residues. The V gene lost 5 bases and the J gene lost 10 bases, with 20 bases spanning the gap. The CDR3 spells CASSPTTGKGGAFF. Here the CDR3 DNA reads TGTGCCAGCAGTCCTACTACAGGGAAGGGGGGAGCTTTCTTT.